Below are 3 T cell receptor beta chains sequenced from a single sample in a study of T cells expressing NK-cell markers. Following a re-call of the 5' RACE reads, TCRdb has one entry per CDR3 protein and lacks DNA. The specimen's table records hundreds of thousands of distinct CDR3 sequences. The sequencing input was blood T cells: a sorted CD56 or NKG2C T cell subset, CD4+ or CD8+ T cells, or bulk PBMC T cells (not recorded which). These receptors were collected from a man between 18 and 35 years old in good health.

This sequence joins TRBV7-8 and TRBJ2-7; TCRdb picks TRBD1, but there is no DNA to check that call. The CDR3 has 15 residues. In germline, CDR1 is SGHVS, CDR2 FQNEAQ. CDR3 in amino acids: CASSLGGTGIYEQYF.

The chain links TRBV7-2 to TRBJ2-7; TCRdb's D gene call, TRBD2, goes unchecked for lack of DNA. The germline CDR1 and CDR2 sequences are SGHTA and FQGNSA. The CDR3 runs 17 residues. This CDR3 reads CASSFIGGRGSSYEQYF.

The chain carries TRBV29-1 and TRBJ2-5; as DNA is missing, the TRBD2 call by TCRdb cannot be tested. CDR1 SQVTM and CDR2 ANQGSEA come from the germline V gene. The CDR3 extends over 15 amino acids. This CDR3 is CSVWGLAEGQETQYF.